The 14 T cell receptor beta chains in this list originate from one sample, sequenced in a study of T cell clones after liver transplantation. Method: immunoSEQ multiplex PCR; TCRdb's copy keeps in-frame clones and lacks some. The sample includes roughly 70,000 clones, approximately 80% of them seen just once. The source was CD4+ T cells from blood, collected before liver transplant. The receptors shown here come from a human donor who received a liver transplant.

The rearrangement joins TRBV5-5 to TRBJ2-5; weak D call: TRBD1 (6 bases). The CDR3 has 13 residues. Trimming pared 4 bases from V and 1 base from J, leaving 8 bases between. CDR1 is SGHKS, CDR2 YYEKEE, per germline (reference sequence). The CDR3 nucleotides are TGTGCCAGCAGCCCGGACAGCCAAGAGACCCAGTACTTC. Translation: CASSPDSQETQYF.

This chain links TRBV6-1 with TRBJ2-7; 8 bases are shared with TRBD1. V shed 6 bases and J 2 bases; nucleotides not matched to a gene: 3. The CDR3 is made up of 13 amino acids. Germline CDR1 is MNHNS and CDR2 is SASEGT. CDR3 sequence: CASRGQGAYEQYF. As DNA, the CDR3 is TGTGCCAGCAGAGGACAGGGAGCCTACGAGCAGTACTTC.

The V and J genes are TRBV6-4 and TRBJ2-7, with D unresolved. V lost 5 bases to trimming and J lost 3 bases, with 5 bases between them. CDR3 size: 11 residues. Germline CDR1 MRHNA, CDR2 SNTAGT. This CDR3 is CASSSYYEQYF. The CDR3 nucleotides read TGTGCCAGCAGTTCCTACTACGAGCAGTACTTC.

This clone was recorded a few times. This chain links TRBV30 with TRBJ1-5, with D perhaps TRBD1 (5 bases). V was cut by 1 base and J by 9 bases, with 13 bases left in between. The CDR3 loop spans 13 amino acids. The germline V gene encodes CDR1 GTSNPN and CDR2 SVGIG (reference sequence). CDR3 in amino acids: CAWSDRGRRPQHF. The CDR3 DNA is TGTGCCTGGAGTGACCGGGGACGGCGGCCCCAGCATTTT.

The chain combines TRBV2 with TRBJ2-5; D is perhaps TRBD2 (6 bases). V was trimmed by 8 bases and J by 2 bases, leaving 9 bases between them. From germline, CDR1 is SNHLY and CDR2 FYNNEI. CDR3 length equals 12 residues. In DNA, the CDR3 is TGTGCCAGCCTCGGGACTCAAGAGACCCAGTACTTC. This gives the protein CASLGTQETQYF.

The chain employs TRBV5-4 and TRBJ2-5; D is undetermined. Trimming took off 2 bases at V and 2 bases at J, with 10 bases between the two ends. The CDR3 is 14 residues long. Germline assignment: CDR1 SGHNT and CDR2 YYREEE (reference sequence). Here the CDR3 reads CASSFKISQETQYF. In DNA, the CDR3 is TGTGCCAGCAGCTTTAAAATATCTCAAGAGACCCAGTACTTC. Together with reference TRBV5-4 and TRBJ2-5, the CDR3 gives the full variable domain: ETGVTQSPTHLIKTRGQQVTLRCSSQSGHNTVSWYQQALGQGPQFIFQYYREEENGRGNFPPRFSGLQFPNYSSELNVNALELDDSALYLCASSFKISQETQYFGPGTRLLVL.

CDR3 sequence reads: CASSLTGAYEQYF. As DNA, the CDR3 is TGTGCCAGCAGTCTGACAGGGGCCTACGAGCAGTACTTC. V gene TRBV6-1 combines with J gene TRBJ2-7; 8 positions agree with TRBD1. V lost 5 bases and J lost 2; bases outside the gene matches: 2. The germline CDR1 and CDR2 sequences are MNHNS and SASEGT. There are 13 residues in the CDR3.

The CDR3 here is CASSLRTSGRYSTDTQYF. In DNA form, the CDR3 reads TGCGCCAGCAGCTTGCGGACTAGCGGGAGGTACAGCACAGATACGCAGTATTTT. The chain is built from TRBV5-1 and TRBJ2-3, with 14 bases fitting TRBD2. Losses at the gene ends were 1 base for V and 0 bases for J; bases not matched to a gene: 4. CDR1 is SGHRS, CDR2 YFSETQ, per germline. The CDR3 runs to 18 residues.

This clone was picked up a small number of times. The chain is built from TRBV11-2 and TRBJ2-1; 8 bases are shared with TRBD1. The CDR3 runs 16 residues. V dropped 2 bases and J dropped 6; count of bases not matched to a gene: 9. The germline V gene has CDR1 SGHAT and CDR2 FQNNGV. The DNA of the CDR3 is TGTGCCAGCAGCTTATACCGGGACAGGATACGCAATGAGCAGTTCTTC. Translating gives CASSLYRDRIRNEQFF.

This clone came up a few times. The V gene is TRBV28, the J gene TRBJ2-7; D call uncertain. CDR3 length equals 13 residues. CDR1 is MDHEN and CDR2 is SYDVKM in the germline V gene. Trimming removed 8 bases from V and 7 bases from J, with 18 bases in between. As DNA, the CDR3 is TGTGCCAGCCTTTCGGGCCCCAGGTGGGAGCAGTACTTC. Translating it yields CASLSGPRWEQYF.

The V and J genes are TRBV2 and TRBJ2-7; the D is unclear. The V and J ends lost 7 bases and 4 bases respectively, with 17 bases between them. The germline gives CDR1 SNHLY, CDR2 FYNNEI. This CDR3 has 14 amino acids. Here the CDR3 DNA reads TGTGCCAGCATCCGGGCCCACCAATCTTACGAGCAGTACTTC. It encodes CASIRAHQSYEQYF.

The gene calls are TRBV6-6 and TRBJ2-1, with D hard to call. V dropped 5 bases and J dropped 5 bases, with 7 bases sitting between them. The CDR3 is 12 amino acids. Germline V gives CDR1 MNHNY, CDR2 SVGAGI (reference sequence). The CDR3 DNA sequence: TGTGCCAGCAGTCGCGTAGACAATGAGCAGTTCTTC. This codes for CASSRVDNEQFF.

The sample holds one count of this clone. The CDR3, as DNA: TGTGCCAGCAGTTTACAGGGGGCGCTTGGAAAACTGTTTTTT. This gives the protein CASSLQGALGKLFF. V usage is TRBV28 and J usage is TRBJ1-4, with 8 bases lining up with TRBD1. The J segment lost 10 bases and the V segment lost 2 bases, leaving 6 bases of the junction unmatched. The CDR3 totals 14 residues. Germline CDR1 MDHEN, CDR2 SYDVKM.

This chain joins TRBV7-2 and TRBJ2-5; D not resolved. This CDR3 has 13 amino acids. Deletions cut 5 bases from V and 1 base from J, with 8 bases between. CDR1 and CDR2 from the germline V gene are SGHTA and FQGNSA. CDR3 coding DNA: TGTGCCAGCAGCGGTTACGTCCAAGAGACCCAGTACTTC. Translated, it gives CASSGYVQETQYF.